The 32 T cell receptor beta chains presented below share a single source sample, sequenced in a study of regulatory T cells in long-lasting Graves disease (dated by TCRdb to 2020 to 2023). The meaning of the sample's time point label: newly diagnosed GD, antithyroid drugs for less than 3 months. For both TCR sequencing and RNA sequencing, RNA was extracted from PBMCs using TRIzol. The method was multiplex PCR. Sequencing was carried out with an Illumina HiSeq 4000. To build TCR beta libraries, CDR3 regions were amplified by Arm-PCR using iRepertoire HTBI primers. TCRdb trimmed the raw reads at Q25, called clones with MiXCR and kept productive beta chains. CDR3 protein sequences are deduplicated, and each keeps its most common genes and DNA. Within this sample are hundreds of thousands of distinct CDR3 sequences, with over 15% of them counted one time only. Approximately 30% of the sample goes to the ten largest clones.

These same records also appear under a second study, on T cells in Graves' hyperthyroidism and ophthalmopathy.

Sample: peripheral blood mononuclear cells (PBMCs), taken at new diagnosis, from a patient treated with antithyroid drugs. The receptors derive from a man in his forties or fifties with Graves disease. Donor details come from another sample of the same person, matched by shared clones.

This clonotype was picked up many times. The rearrangement links TRBV28 to TRBJ2-7, with D possibly being TRBD1 (5 bases). This CDR3 contains 13 residues. In germline, CDR1 is MDHEN, CDR2 SYDVKM. V was shortened by 8 bases and J by 0 bases, with 11 bases between the two germline ends. The CDR3 sequence is CASVTVPSYEQYF. The DNA of the CDR3 is TGTGCCAGCGTGACAGTCCCCTCCTACGAGCAGTACTTC.

This clonotype was seen at least ten times. This chain connects TRBV2 to TRBJ2-1; 9 bases are a match to TRBD2. Germline loops: CDR1 SNHLY, CDR2 FYNNEI. V trimming: 8 bases; J trimming: 1 base; junction bases outside the gene matches: 6. This CDR3 has 15 amino acids. CDR3 protein: CASLSGGISYNEQFF. In nucleotides, the CDR3 is TGTGCCAGCCTTAGCGGGGGCATTTCCTACAATGAGCAGTTCTTC.

This clonotype was recorded a few times. The chain joins TRBV7-2 to TRBJ2-4; maybe TRBD2 (7 bases). Germline V gene sequence: CDR1 SGHTA, CDR2 FQGNSA. The V gene lost 6 bases and the J gene lost 6 bases, with 15 bases spanning the gap. The CDR3 consists of 14 residues. This CDR3 reads CASRGWGGPNIQYF. For the CDR3, the DNA is TGTGCCAGCAGGGGGTGGGGGGGCCCAAACATTCAGTACTTC.

This clonotype was counted ten times or more. CDR3 bases: TGCAGTGCAGACAGCGGTGCTAGCACAGATACGCAGTATTTT. It encodes CSADSGASTDTQYF. This sequence joins TRBV20-1 and TRBJ2-3, with D perhaps given as TRBD1 or TRBD2 (5 bases each). V was shortened by 6 bases and J by 0 bases, with 13 bases between the two germline ends. The CDR3 has 14 residues. Germline assignment: CDR1 DFQATT and CDR2 SNEGSKA (reference sequence).

This clonotype was seen more than once but under ten times. This chain joins TRBV7-3 and TRBJ2-2; TRBD2 aligns across 14 bases. This CDR3 has 20 residues. In germline, CDR1 is SGHTA, CDR2 FQGTGA. The V gene end was trimmed by 3 bases and the J gene end by 0 bases; junction bases not matched to a gene: 9. In DNA, the CDR3 is TGTGCCAGCAGCTTGCGGTCCGGGACTAGCGGGGGAGCGAACACCGGGGAGCTGTTTTTT. Residues: CASSLRSGTSGGANTGELFF.

This clonotype was observed many times. The chain is built from TRBV28 and TRBJ2-7; D might be TRBD1 or TRBD2, each matching 6 bases. Germline-derived CDR1 and CDR2 are MDHEN and SYDVKM. CDR3 size: 15 residues. The ends were cut back, 5 bases at V and 5 bases at J, with 19 bases in the middle. The CDR3 reads CASSGGLRQGHEQYF. The CDR3 DNA follows: TGTGCCAGCAGTGGGGGGTTGAGGCAGGGGCACGAGCAGTACTTC.

The rearrangement joins TRBV7-2 to TRBJ2-1, with D maybe TRBD1 (5 bases). Trimming shortened V by 3 bases and J by 8 bases, and 17 bases separated the two germline ends. Germline lookup yields CDR1 SGHTA and CDR2 FQGNSA. The CDR3 is 15 residues long. DNA of the CDR3: TGTGCCAGCAGCTTGGAGACAGATAAAGGGGATGAGCAGTTCTTC. Translating it yields CASSLETDKGDEQFF.

In regard to this clonotype: A much larger clone sits a single nucleotide away, making a read error possible. The rearrangement joins TRBV13 to TRBJ2-1; TRBD2 might be the D (6 bases). The CDR3 loop spans 15 amino acids. The germline gives CDR1 PRHDT, CDR2 FYEKMQ (reference sequence). The CDR3 bases are TGTGCCAGCAGATTAGATCTGGGGGGTAACAATGAGCAGTTCTTC. Translation gives CASRLDLGGNNEQFF.

Comments on this clonotype: A clone one base away is much larger, so this may be a read error. The genes are TRBV6-1 and TRBJ1-3, with TRBD1 matching over 7 bases. CDR1 and CDR2 from the germline V gene are MNHNS and SASEGT. V lost 6 bases to trimming and J lost 0 bases; unmatched junction nucleotides: 2. This CDR3 spans 14 amino acids. As DNA, the CDR3 is TGTGCCAGCAGAGGGACAGACTCTGGAAACACCATATATTTT. It specifies CASRGTDSGNTIYF.

The chain joins TRBV12-3 or TRBV12-4 to TRBJ2-1; 8 nucleotides align to TRBD2. The CDR3 extends over 14 amino acids. After removal of 8 bases from V and 4 bases from J, the junction contained 7 bases not matched to a gene. The CDR3 DNA reads TGTGCCAGCGTCCCGGGGGGGGGGTACAATGAGCAGTTCTTC. This codes for CASVPGGGYNEQFF.

V and J are TRBV6-4 and TRBJ1-3; D is unclear. This CDR3 is built from 16 residues. Germline CDR1 and CDR2: MRHNA and SNTAGT. V gave up 4 bases and J gave up 0 bases, with 13 bases separating them. The CDR3 DNA sequence: TGTGCCAGCAGTGCGTTCGCCTCGAACTCTGGAAACACCATATATTTT. Protein sequence: CASSAFASNSGNTIYF.

This chain links TRBV2 with TRBJ2-7; 8 nucleotides line up with TRBD2. Trimming at V came to 2 bases and at J to 3 bases, leaving 6 bases not matched to a gene. The length of the CDR3 is 15 residues. Germline assignment: CDR1 SNHLY and CDR2 FYNNEI. For the CDR3, the DNA is TGTGCCAGCAGTGAATTAAAGCGGGGGTTCTACGAGCAGTACTTC. This encodes CASSELKRGFYEQYF.

This clonotype has at least ten counts. CDR3 region: CASSLPDEAKNIQYF. The CDR3 coding sequence is TGTGCCAGCAGTTTACCCGATGAAGCCAAAAACATTCAGTACTTC. The V gene is TRBV28, the J gene TRBJ2-4; no clear D gene. The CDR3 totals 15 residues. Deletions cut 2 bases from V and 0 bases from J, with 8 bases between. CDR1 MDHEN and CDR2 SYDVKM come from the germline V gene.

V gene TRBV3-1 combines with J gene TRBJ2-5; 10 bases agree with TRBD1. The J call may be mistaken, given a closer DNA end match to TRBJ2-1. CDR1 and CDR2 (germline): LGHDT, YNNKEL (reference sequence). CDR3 length equals 15 residues. The DNA for the CDR3 is TGTGCCAGCAGCCAAGGGACAGGGGGGGTACATCGGCAGTTCTTC. Translated, it gives CASSQGTGGVHRQFF.

In this sample, this clonotype turned up a few times. An end of the junction does not agree with germline; a read error may underlie this. The CDR3 reads CASSLNRPGQGVGGELLF. The DNA for the CDR3 is TGTGCCAGCAGCTTAAATCGACCGGGACAGGGGGTCGGCGGGGAGCTGCTTTTT. V is TRBV7-3 and J is TRBJ2-2; 11 bases match TRBD1. The length of the CDR3 is 18 residues. CDR1 is SGHTA and CDR2 is FQGTGA in the germline V gene.

V gene TRBV13 combines with J gene TRBJ2-1; 8 nucleotides align to TRBD1. Germline V lookup: CDR1 PRHDT, CDR2 FYEKMQ (reference sequence). The trim removed 5 bases at V and 9 bases at J, leaving 12 bases unmatched. CDR3 length equals 15 residues. CDR3: CASSKYFTGGGEQFF. The CDR3 nucleotides are TGTGCCAGCAGCAAGTACTTTACAGGGGGTGGTGAGCAGTTCTTC.

Worth noting for this clonotype: A much larger clone lies one base from this, so it may be a read error. Since the CDR3 does not end with the conserved phenylalanine or tryptophan, this likely comes from a read error. V usage is TRBV12-3 or TRBV12-4 and J usage is TRBJ2-3, with a possible D match to TRBD2 (6 bases). Trimming removed 3 bases from V and 4 bases from J, with 11 bases in between. CDR3 length: 14 residues. CDR3 sequence: CASSLQGGADTQYS. The CDR3 DNA reads TGTGCCAGCAGTTTGCAGGGCGGGGCAGATACGCAGTATTCT.

This clonotype was picked up a small number of times. The chain links TRBV9 to TRBJ2-2; TRBD1 might be the D (5 bases). The V and J ends lost 8 bases and 5 bases respectively, with 10 bases between them. Germline assignment: CDR1 SGDLS and CDR2 YYNGEE. This CDR3 is 12 amino acids long. CDR3 loop: CARTVKTGELFF. DNA for the CDR3: TGTGCCAGGACAGTCAAAACCGGGGAGCTGTTTTTT.

This clonotype was detected many times. The chain has TRBV28 and TRBJ2-7; D remains ambiguous. Germline values: CDR1 MDHEN, CDR2 SYDVKM. V lost 7 bases to trimming and J lost 3 bases, with 19 bases between them. This CDR3 contains 15 residues. DNA of the CDR3: TGTGCCAGCATCGACTCCGGACGCCCAGTCTACGAGCAGTACTTC. This encodes CASIDSGRPVYEQYF.

This clonotype was recorded at least ten times. This sequence joins TRBV6-1 and TRBJ2-3; D uncertain. V gave up 6 bases and J gave up 5 bases, with 15 bases separating them. This CDR3 spans 14 amino acids. Germline-derived CDR1 and CDR2 are MNHNS and SASEGT. CDR3 loop: CASRMAVFEDTQYF. CDR3 DNA sequence: TGTGCCAGCAGGATGGCAGTTTTTGAAGATACGCAGTATTTT.

This clonotype appeared a single time. The CDR3 DNA is TGTGCCACCAGTGACTACGGACTATCCAATGAGCAGTTCTTC. This sequence encodes CATSDYGLSNEQFF. The chain uses TRBV24-1 and TRBJ2-1; D may be TRBD2 (6 bases). Germline CDR1 reads KGHDR; CDR2 reads SFDVKD. V was clipped by 4 bases and J by 6 bases, with 12 bases between them. CDR3 length: 14 residues.

This chain uses TRBV7-9 with TRBJ2-1; possibly TRBD1 or TRBD2 for D (5 bases each). The CDR3 is 15 amino acids. CDR1 SEHNR and CDR2 FQNEAQ come from the germline V gene (reference sequence). The ends were cut back, 5 bases at V and 4 bases at J, with 15 bases in the middle. The CDR3 loop is CASSQRGAPYNEQFF. The CDR3 nucleotides read TGTGCCAGCAGCCAGAGGGGAGCCCCTTACAATGAGCAGTTCTTC.

Many counts were recorded for this clonotype. The chain links TRBV7-2 to TRBJ2-7, with a weak D call TRBD2 (5 bases). Between the trimmed V and J ends, which lost 6 bases and 7 bases, there was a span of 19 bases. The germline V gene has CDR1 SGHTA and CDR2 FQGNSA. This CDR3 has 14 amino acids. The CDR3 coding sequence is TGTGCCAGCAGAATGGGGAGCGATTTGGGAGAGCAGTACTTC. This translates into CASRMGSDLGEQYF.

This chain connects TRBV20-1 to TRBJ2-1; 8 bases fit TRBD2. The germline V gene encodes CDR1 DFQATT and CDR2 SNEGSKA (reference sequence). This CDR3 is 16 amino acids long. V shed 3 bases, J shed 1 base, and the junction held 8 bases outside the gene matches. CDR3 in DNA: TGCAGTGCTAGCTCCCCCAGCGGGGGTTCCTACAATGAGCAGTTCTTC. The encoded protein is CSASSPSGGSYNEQFF.

This chain uses TRBV2 with TRBJ1-2, with a tentative D call TRBD1 (5 bases). Trimming left V 3 bases short and J 7 bases short, with 12 bases between. The CDR3 has 13 residues. Germline lookup yields CDR1 SNHLY and CDR2 FYNNEI. CDR3 protein: CASSDAGNIGYTF. In DNA, the CDR3 is TGTGCCAGCAGTGATGCAGGGAATATTGGCTACACCTTC.

The rearrangement links TRBV11-2 to TRBJ2-7; 11 bases line up with TRBD2. Per germline, CDR1 SGHAT and CDR2 FQNNGV. J was trimmed by 4 bases and V by 3 bases; bases with no gene match: 2. This CDR3 spans 14 amino acids. The CDR3: CASSLTSGAYEQYF. The CDR3 DNA reads as TGTGCCAGCAGCTTGACTAGCGGGGCGTACGAGCAGTACTTC.

The chain uses TRBV7-2 and TRBJ1-5, with a tentative D call TRBD1 (5 bases). This CDR3 is built from 16 residues. Germline V CDR1 and CDR2: SGHTA, FQGNSA. Trimming took 0 bases from V and 2 from J, leaving 11 bases between them. In nucleotides, the CDR3 is TGTGCCAGCAGCTTAGCTGGCAGGGTTGGCAATCAGCCCCAGCATTTT. Its protein product is CASSLAGRVGNQPQHF.

This clonotype was recorded at least ten times. This rearrangement joins TRBV12-3 or TRBV12-4 to TRBJ2-7, with 9 bases identical to TRBD2. The V and J ends lost 4 bases and 0 bases, in that order; junction bases with no gene match: 4. This CDR3 has 15 residues. In DNA form, the CDR3 reads TGTGCCAGCAGTTCGCTAGCGGGGAGCTCCTACGAGCAGTACTTC. Translating it yields CASSSLAGSSYEQYF.

Ten or more counts support this clonotype. The chain combines TRBV5-1 with TRBJ2-2, with 10 positions matching TRBD1. The CDR3 extends over 21 amino acids. Germline V gene lookup returns CDR1 SGHRS and CDR2 YFSETQ. V gave up 0 bases and J gave up 3 bases; unmatched junction bases: 17. This chain's CDR3 is CASSLVPLGQGVPSDTGELFF. The CDR3 region has the DNA TGCGCCAGCAGCTTGGTACCCCTAGGACAGGGGGTCCCCTCAGACACCGGGGAGCTGTTTTTT.

This clonotype was detected only a few times. This chain uses TRBV4-2 with TRBJ1-3, with a tentative D call TRBD1 (5 bases). CDR3 length: 16 residues. Germline V lookup: CDR1 LGHNA, CDR2 YNFKEQ. Between the trimmed V and J ends, which lost 6 bases and 4 bases, there was a span of 19 bases. Here the CDR3 reads CASSPPGGESGNTIYF. CDR3 bases: TGTGCCAGCAGTCCTCCAGGAGGGGAGTCAGGAAACACCATATATTTT.

This clonotype was detected a few times. The chain uses TRBV29-1 and TRBJ1-1; 9 bases map to TRBD1. The germline V gene encodes CDR1 SQVTM and CDR2 ANQGSEA. The CDR3 is 12 amino acids. Trimming took 7 bases from V and 4 from J; bases not matched to a gene: 4. DNA of the CDR3: TGCAGCGCACAGGGGGCGGTCACTGAAGCTTTCTTT. Translated, it gives CSAQGAVTEAFF.

A few counts support this clonotype. The chain is built from TRBV7-3 and TRBJ2-3, with 8 bases lining up with TRBD1. CDR3 length equals 14 residues. The V and J ends lost 5 bases and 4 bases, in that order; junction bases with no gene match: 5. CDR1 and CDR2 (germline): SGHTA, FQGTGA. CDR3 in amino acids: CASSERTGSDTQYF. CDR3 sequence (DNA): TGTGCCAGCAGCGAGCGGACAGGGTCAGATACGCAGTATTTT.